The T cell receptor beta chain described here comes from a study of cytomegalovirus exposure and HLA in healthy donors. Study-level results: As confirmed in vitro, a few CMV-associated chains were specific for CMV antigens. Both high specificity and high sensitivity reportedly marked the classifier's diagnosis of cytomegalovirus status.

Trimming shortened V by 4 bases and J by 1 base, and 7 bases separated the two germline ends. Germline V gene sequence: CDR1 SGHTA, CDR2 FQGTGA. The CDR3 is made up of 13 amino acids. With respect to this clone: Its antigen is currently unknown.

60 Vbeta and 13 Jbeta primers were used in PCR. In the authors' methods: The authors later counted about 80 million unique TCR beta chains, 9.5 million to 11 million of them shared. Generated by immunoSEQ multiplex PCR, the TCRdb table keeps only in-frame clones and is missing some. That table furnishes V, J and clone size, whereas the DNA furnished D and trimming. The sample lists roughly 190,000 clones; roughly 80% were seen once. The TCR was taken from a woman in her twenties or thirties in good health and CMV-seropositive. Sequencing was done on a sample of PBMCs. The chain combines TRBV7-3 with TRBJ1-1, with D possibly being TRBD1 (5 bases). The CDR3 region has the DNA TGTGCCAGCAGCTCGGACAAGAACACTGAAGCTTTCTTT. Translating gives CASSSDKNTEAFF.